This TCR beta chain was obtained from a study of cytomegalovirus exposure and HLA in healthy donors. Study results and caveats: Some TCR beta chains (approximately 180 of them) were listed as cytomegalovirus-associated. There were some public TCRs occurring in many donors, but most TCR sequences were rare.

Points on this clone: Its antigen is not identified.

TCRdb keeps only in-frame clones here, not all; method: immunoSEQ multiplex PCR. The sample shows 150,000 to 200,000 clones, 84% of them seen only once. The sequenced sample consisted of PBMCs. This clonotype originated in a man between 18 and 35 years old in good health and CMV-seropositive.

Here the CDR3 reads CASSPRVTGNTGELFF. CDR3 coding DNA: TGTGCCAGCAGCCCGAGGGTTACGGGGAACACCGGGGAGCTGTTTTTT. The rearrangement uses TRBV7-2 and TRBJ2-2; a possible D gene is TRBD2 (5 bases). V lost 5 bases to trimming and J lost 1 base, with 14 bases between them. Germline CDR1 reads SGHTA; CDR2 reads FQGNSA. The CDR3 sequence is 16 residues long.